Below, one TCR beta chain is given with its context. Its antigen is unidentified. The data were obtained in a study of T cells after yellow fever vaccination. The study made its TCR cDNA through 5'RACE template switching. That step introduced a universal primer site along with UMIs. TCRdb called the 5' RACE reads again in MiXCR, with one record for every CDR3 protein. The sample records 150,000 to 200,000 distinct CDR3 sequences, approximately 11% being singletons. The CDR3 is made up of 12 amino acids. Between the trimmed V and J ends, which lost 6 bases and 0 bases, there was a span of 5 bases. In germline, CDR1 is MNHEY, CDR2 SMNVEV (reference sequence). Study-wide findings and caveats: Few clonotypes appeared in both CD4 and CD8 compartments.

The clonotype comes from a man between 18 and 29 years old who received the YFV17D yellow fever vaccine. The input for sequencing was CD8+ T cells sorted from PBMCs, taken 15 days after the yellow fever booster vaccination. The J gene is TRBJ1-1, the V gene TRBV27, with D unresolved. The CDR3 DNA reads TGTGCCAGCAGGCGTTTGAACACTGAAGCTTTCTTT. It codes for CASRRLNTEAFF.